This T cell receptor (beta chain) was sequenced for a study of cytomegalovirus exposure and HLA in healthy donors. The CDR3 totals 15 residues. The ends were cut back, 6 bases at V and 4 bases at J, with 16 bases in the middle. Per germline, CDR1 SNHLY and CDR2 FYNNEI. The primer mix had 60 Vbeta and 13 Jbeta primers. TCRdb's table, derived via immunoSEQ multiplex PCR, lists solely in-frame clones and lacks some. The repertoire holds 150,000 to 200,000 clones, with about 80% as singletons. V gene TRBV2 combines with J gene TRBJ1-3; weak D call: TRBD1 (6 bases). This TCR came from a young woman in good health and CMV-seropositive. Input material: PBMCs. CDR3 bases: TGTGCCAGCAGGGCGAGAACAGGGTTGGGAAACACCATATATTTT. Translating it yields CASRARTGLGNTIYF.